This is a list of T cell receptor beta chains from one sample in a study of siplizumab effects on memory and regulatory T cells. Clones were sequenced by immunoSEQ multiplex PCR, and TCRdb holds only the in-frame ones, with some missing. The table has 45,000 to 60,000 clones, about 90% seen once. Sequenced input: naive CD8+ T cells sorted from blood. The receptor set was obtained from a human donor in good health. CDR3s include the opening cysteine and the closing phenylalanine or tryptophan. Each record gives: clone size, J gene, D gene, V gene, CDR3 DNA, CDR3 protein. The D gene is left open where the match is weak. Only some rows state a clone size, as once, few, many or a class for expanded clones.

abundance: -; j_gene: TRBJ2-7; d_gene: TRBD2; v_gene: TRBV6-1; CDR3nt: TGTGCCAGCAGTGAAGGGTGGCCGCGGGGCGGGAGGGGAGAGCAGTACTTC; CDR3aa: CASSEGWPRGGRGEQYF
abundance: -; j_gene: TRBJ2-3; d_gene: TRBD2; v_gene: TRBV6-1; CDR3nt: TGTGCCAGCACCCCGGGACTAGCGTCCACAGATACGCAGTATTTT; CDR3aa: CASTPGLASTDTQYF
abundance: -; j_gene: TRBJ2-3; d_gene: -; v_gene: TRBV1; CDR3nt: TGCACCAGCAGCCAAGGGATGAAGGGAATAGATACGCAGTATTTT; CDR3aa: CTSSQGMKGIDTQYF
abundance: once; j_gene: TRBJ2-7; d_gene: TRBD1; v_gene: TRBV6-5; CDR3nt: TGTGCCAGCAGTTACTCTAGGACAGGGGGGGGTCTCGAGCAGTACTTC; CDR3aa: CASSYSRTGGGLEQYF
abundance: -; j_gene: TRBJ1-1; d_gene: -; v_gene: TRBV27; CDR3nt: TGTGCCAGCACCGGCTTAGACACTGAAGCTTTCTTT; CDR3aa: CASTGLDTEAFF
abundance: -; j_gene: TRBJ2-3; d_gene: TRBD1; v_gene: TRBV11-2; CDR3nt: TGTGCCAGCAGCTTACGACAGGGGGTTGGAGATACGCAGTATTTT; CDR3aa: CASSLRQGVGDTQYF
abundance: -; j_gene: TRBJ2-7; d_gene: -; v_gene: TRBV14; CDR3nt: TGTGCCAGCAGCCAAGGTACCGGAACTTCCTACGAGCAGTACTTC; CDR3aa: CASSQGTGTSYEQYF
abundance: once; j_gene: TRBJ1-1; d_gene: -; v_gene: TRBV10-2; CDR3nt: TGCGCCAGCAACGGGAACACTGAAGCTTTCTTT; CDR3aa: CASNGNTEAFF
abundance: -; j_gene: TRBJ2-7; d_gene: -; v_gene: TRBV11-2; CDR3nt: TGTGCCAGCAGCTTAGGAAACGGCGCAGGATCAACCTACGAGCAGTACTTC; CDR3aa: CASSLGNGAGSTYEQYF
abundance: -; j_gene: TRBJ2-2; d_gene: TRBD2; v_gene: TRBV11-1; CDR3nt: TGTGCCAGCAGCTCGGGGGGTCGGACCGGGGAGCTGTTTTTT; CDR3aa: CASSSGGRTGELFF
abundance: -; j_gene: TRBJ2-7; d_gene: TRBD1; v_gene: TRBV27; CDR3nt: TGTGCCAGCAGAGCGACAGGGGCGACCTACGAGCAGTACTTC; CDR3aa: CASRATGATYEQYF
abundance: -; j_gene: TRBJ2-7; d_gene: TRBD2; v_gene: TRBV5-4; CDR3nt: TGTGCCAGCAGCTTTCCTAGCGGGGGACTCTACGAGCAGTACTTC; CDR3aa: CASSFPSGGLYEQYF
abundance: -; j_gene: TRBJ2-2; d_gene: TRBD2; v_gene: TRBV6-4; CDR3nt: TGTGCCAGCAGGGGGGGGTCCGGGGAGCTGTTTTTT; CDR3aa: CASRGGSGELFF
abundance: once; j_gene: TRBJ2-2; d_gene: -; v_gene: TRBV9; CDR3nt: TGTGCCAGCAGCGTAGGTTCTGGCGGGGAGCTGTTTTTT; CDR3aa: CASSVGSGGELFF
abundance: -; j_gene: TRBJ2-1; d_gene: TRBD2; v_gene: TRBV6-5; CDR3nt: TGTGCCAGCAGCACCAGCGGGAGCCTCTACAATGAGCAGTTCTTC; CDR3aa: CASSTSGSLYNEQFF
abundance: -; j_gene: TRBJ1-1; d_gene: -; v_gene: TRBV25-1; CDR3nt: TGTGCCAGCAGTTTCCTTCCGGGCACTGAAGCTTTCTTT; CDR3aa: CASSFLPGTEAFF
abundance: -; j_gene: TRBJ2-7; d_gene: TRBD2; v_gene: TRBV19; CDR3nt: TGTGCCAGTAAGACTAGCGGGAGATCCTACGAGCAGTACTTC; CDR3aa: CASKTSGRSYEQYF
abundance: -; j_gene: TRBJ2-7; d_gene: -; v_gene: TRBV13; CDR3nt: TGTGCCAGCAGCTTAGATCGGGGGAGGTCCTACGAGCAGTACTTC; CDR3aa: CASSLDRGRSYEQYF
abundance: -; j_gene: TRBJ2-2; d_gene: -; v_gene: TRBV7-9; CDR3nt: TGTGCCAGCAGCCGCCTTGGGGGTGGCACCGGGGAGCTGTTTTTT; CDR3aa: CASSRLGGGTGELFF
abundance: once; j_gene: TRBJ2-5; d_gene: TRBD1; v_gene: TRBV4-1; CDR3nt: TGCGCCAGCAGCCATCCCCGGACAGGGGGGGAAGAGACCCAGTACTTC; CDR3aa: CASSHPRTGGEETQYF
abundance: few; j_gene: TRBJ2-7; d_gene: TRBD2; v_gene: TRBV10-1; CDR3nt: TGCGCCAGCAGTGACGGCGGGAGGGCCTACGAGCAGTACTTC; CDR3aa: CASSDGGRAYEQYF
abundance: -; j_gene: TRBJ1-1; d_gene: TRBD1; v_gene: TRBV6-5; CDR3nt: TGTGCCAGCAGTTACTCGGACAGGGGAGGGACTGAAGCTTTCTTT; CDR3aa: CASSYSDRGGTEAFF
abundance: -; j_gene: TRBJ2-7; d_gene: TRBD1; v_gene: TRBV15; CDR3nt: TGTGCCACCAGCAGAGATGGGACAGGAGGCTACGAGCAGTACTTC; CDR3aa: CATSRDGTGGYEQYF
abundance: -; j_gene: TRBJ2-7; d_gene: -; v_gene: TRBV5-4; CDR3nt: TGTGCCAGCAGCTTCGGGACACGATCCTACGAGCAGTACTTC; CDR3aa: CASSFGTRSYEQYF
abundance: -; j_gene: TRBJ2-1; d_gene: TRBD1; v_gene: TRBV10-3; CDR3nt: TGTGCCACCTGGGACAGTCATGTCAATGAGCAGTTCTTC; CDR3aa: CATWDSHVNEQFF
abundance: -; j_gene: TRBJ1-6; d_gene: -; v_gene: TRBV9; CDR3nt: TGTGCCAGCAGCGTAGTACCCGGGGGGGCGGAAAATTCACCCCTCCACTTT; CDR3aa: CASSVVPGGAENSPLHF
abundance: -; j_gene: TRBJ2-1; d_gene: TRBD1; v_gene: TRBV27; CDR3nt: TGTGCCAGTATGCCGAGACAGGGCATCAATGAGCAGTTCTTC; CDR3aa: CASMPRQGINEQFF
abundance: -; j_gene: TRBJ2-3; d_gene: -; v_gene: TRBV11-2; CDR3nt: TGTGCCAGCAGCTTATCGGTTCTAGAGGTAGGGCACACAGATACGCAGTATTTT; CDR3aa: CASSLSVLEVGHTDTQYF
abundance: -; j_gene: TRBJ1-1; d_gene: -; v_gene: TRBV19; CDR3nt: TGTGCCAGTAGTCATCCGGGGTACAGATCGGAGAAGAAGACTGAAGCTTTCTTT; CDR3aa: CASSHPGYRSEKKTEAFF
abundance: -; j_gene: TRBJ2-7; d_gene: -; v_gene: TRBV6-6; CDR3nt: TGTGCGACGGGGCAGGGAGGAGAGCAGTACTTC; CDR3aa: CATGQGGEQYF
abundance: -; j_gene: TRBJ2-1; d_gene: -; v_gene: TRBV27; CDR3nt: TGTGCCAGCAGTTCTGGCGGGTTCTTGGGGAATGAGCAGTTCTTC; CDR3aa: CASSSGGFLGNEQFF
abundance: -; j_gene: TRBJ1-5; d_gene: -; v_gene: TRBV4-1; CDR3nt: TGCGCCAGCAGCCAACCAGGGCCAGATCAGCCCCAGCATTTT; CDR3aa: CASSQPGPDQPQHF
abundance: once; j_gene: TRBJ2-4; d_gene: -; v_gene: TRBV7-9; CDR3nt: TGTGCCAGCAGCTTAGATCTAGGTCGGTGGCACATTCAGTACTTC; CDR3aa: CASSLDLGRWHIQYF
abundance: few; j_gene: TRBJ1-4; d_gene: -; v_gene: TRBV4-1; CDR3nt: TGCGCCAGCAGCCAAGTAGTCAGTGCAACTAATGAAAAACTGTTTTTT; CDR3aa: CASSQVVSATNEKLFF
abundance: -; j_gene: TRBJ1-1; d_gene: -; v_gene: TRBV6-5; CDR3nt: TGTGCCAGCAGTTACTCGAAGCTAGGGAACACTGAAGCTTTCTTT; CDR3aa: CASSYSKLGNTEAFF
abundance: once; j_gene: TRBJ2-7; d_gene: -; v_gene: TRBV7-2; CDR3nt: TGTGCCAGCAGCTTAGCGCTTAACGGAGCCTACGAGCAGTACTTC; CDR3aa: CASSLALNGAYEQYF
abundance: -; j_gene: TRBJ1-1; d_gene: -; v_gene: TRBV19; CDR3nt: TGTGCCAGTAGTATAGGTCGTCCCAACTCACTAGGAGGGAACACTGAAGCTTTCTTT; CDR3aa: CASSIGRPNSLGGNTEAFF
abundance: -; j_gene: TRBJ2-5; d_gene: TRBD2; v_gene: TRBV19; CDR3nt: TGTGCCAGTAGTATGTGGCTAGCGGGATTCCAAGAGACCCAGTACTTC; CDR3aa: CASSMWLAGFQETQYF
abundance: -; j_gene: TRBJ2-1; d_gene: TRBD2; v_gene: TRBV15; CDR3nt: TGTGCCACCAGCAGAGAGGATACTAGCGCGCTTCCTACGAATGAGCAGTTCTTC; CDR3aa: CATSREDTSALPTNEQFF
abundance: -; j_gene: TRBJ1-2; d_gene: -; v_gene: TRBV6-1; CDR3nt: TGTGCCAGCGGCGAGACGGGATATGGCTACACCTTC; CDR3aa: CASGETGYGYTF
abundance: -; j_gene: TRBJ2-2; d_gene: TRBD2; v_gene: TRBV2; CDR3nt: TGTGCCAGCAGTACAGCGGGAGGGTTAAACACCGGGGAGCTGTTTTTT; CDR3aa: CASSTAGGLNTGELFF